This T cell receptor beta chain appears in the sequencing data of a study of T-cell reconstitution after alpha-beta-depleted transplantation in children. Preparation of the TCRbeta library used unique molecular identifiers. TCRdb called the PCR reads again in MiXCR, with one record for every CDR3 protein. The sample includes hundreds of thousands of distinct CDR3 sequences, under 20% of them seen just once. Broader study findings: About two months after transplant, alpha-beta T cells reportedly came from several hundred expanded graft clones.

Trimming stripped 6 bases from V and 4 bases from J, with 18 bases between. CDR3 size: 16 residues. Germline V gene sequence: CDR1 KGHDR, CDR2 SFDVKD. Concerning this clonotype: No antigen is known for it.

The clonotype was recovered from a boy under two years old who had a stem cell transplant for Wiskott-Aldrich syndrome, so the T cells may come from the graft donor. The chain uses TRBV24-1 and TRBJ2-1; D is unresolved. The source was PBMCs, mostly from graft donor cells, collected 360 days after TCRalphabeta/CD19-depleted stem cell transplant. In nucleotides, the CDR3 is TGTGCCACCAGTACTACCGGGCCCCGTGGTTACAATGAGCAGTTCTTC. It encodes CATSTTGPRGYNEQFF.